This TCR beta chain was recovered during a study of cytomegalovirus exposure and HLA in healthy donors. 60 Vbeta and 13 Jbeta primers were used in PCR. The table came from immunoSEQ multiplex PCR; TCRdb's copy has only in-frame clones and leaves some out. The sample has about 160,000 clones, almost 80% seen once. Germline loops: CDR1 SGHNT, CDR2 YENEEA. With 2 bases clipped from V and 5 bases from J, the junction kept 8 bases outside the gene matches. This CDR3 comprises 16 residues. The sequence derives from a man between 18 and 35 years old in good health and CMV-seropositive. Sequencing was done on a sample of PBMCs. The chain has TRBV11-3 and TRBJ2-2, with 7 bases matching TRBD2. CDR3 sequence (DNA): TGTGCCAGCAGCTTATCCCTGGGGGGGGAAACCGGGGAGCTGTTTTTT. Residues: CASSLSLGGETGELFF.